Each of the 4 T cell receptor beta chains below was sequenced from the same sample in a study of T cell responses to AZD1222 COVID-19 vaccine. The repertoire was sequenced with immunoSEQ multiplex PCR; TCRdb's copy has only in-frame clones and lacks some. The table includes fewer than 200,000 clones, almost 95% detected once. This sample comprised peripheral blood, obtained on day 0 of AZD1222 vaccination. Receptors were obtained from an adult in good health.

The chain joins TRBV12-5 to TRBJ2-1; 7 nucleotides agree with TRBD1. This CDR3 has 12 amino acids. Losses at the gene ends were 1 base for V and 9 bases for J; bases not matched to a gene: 0. Germline CDR1 and CDR2: LGHNT and FRNRAP. The CDR3 sequence: CASGLEGAEQFF. The DNA of the CDR3 is TGTGCTAGTGGTTTGGAGGGGGCTGAGCAGTTCTTC.

The V gene is TRBV6-4, the J gene TRBJ1-5; tentative D call: TRBD1 (5 bases). Germline CDR1 and CDR2: MRHNA and SNTAGT. The CDR3 consists of 13 residues. V was shortened by 3 bases and J by 7 bases, with 10 bases between the two germline ends. The chain's CDR3 is CASSEQGEQPQHF. CDR3 DNA: TGTGCCAGCAGTGAGCAGGGAGAACAGCCCCAGCATTTT.

The table lists this clone with a count of one. V usage is TRBV15 and J usage is TRBJ1-2; D is uncertain. The CDR3 has 15 amino acids. From germline, CDR1 is LNHNV and CDR2 YYDKDF (reference sequence). The germline V and J ends were trimmed by 2 bases and 7 bases, with 17 bases remaining between them. CDR3 protein: CATSRLDGELVGYTF. The CDR3, as DNA: TGTGCCACCAGCAGACTGGACGGAGAACTCGTTGGCTACACCTTC. The variable domain in full, with the rest retrieved from reference TRBV15 and TRBJ1-2, is DAMVIQNPRYQVTQFGKPVTLSCSQTLNHNVMYWYQQKSSQAPKLLFHYYDKDFNNEADTPDNFQSRRPNTSFCFLDIRSPGLGDTAMYLCATSRLDGELVGYTFGSGTRLTVV.

CDR3: CAHRAGVGEKLFF. The CDR3 bases are TGTGCCCACAGGGCGGGGGTGGGCGAAAAACTGTTTTTT. V gene TRBV10-3 combines with J gene TRBJ1-4; D might be TRBD1 (6 bases). V dropped 11 bases and J dropped 8 bases, with 18 bases sitting between them. The CDR3 has 13 residues. The V gene's germline CDR1 is ENHRY and CDR2 SYGVKD.